The rows below give T cell receptor beta chains drawn from one sample of a study of T cells in Graves' hyperthyroidism and ophthalmopathy. TCRdb independently ran MiXCR on the multiplex PCR reads; one entry per CDR3 protein. The table shows about 690,000 distinct CDR3 sequences, with around 16% occurring only once. Source material: blood. The origin of the receptors is a man aged 50-60 years with Graves' hyperthyroidism. CDR3s include the opening cysteine and the closing phenylalanine or tryptophan. D genes are given only for firm matches. Size tells how often a clone was seen (once, few, many) or the class of an expanded clone, and some rows leave it out.

clone_size	v_call	d_call	j_call	cdr3_aa	cdr3_nt
many	TRBV11-2	TRBD2	TRBJ2-1	CASSLVGGRISTNEQFF	TGTGCCAGCAGCCTTGTAGGCGGGAGGATTTCTACTAATGAGCAGTTCTTC
many	TRBV5-1	NA	TRBJ2-3	CASSSEDTQYF	TGCGCCAGCAGCTCTGAAGATACGCAGTATTTT
many	TRBV2	NA	TRBJ2-7	CASGSLTYEQYF	TGTGCCAGCGGGTCCCTTACCTACGAGCAGTACTTC
NA	TRBV30	NA	TRBJ2-7	CAASPSGAYEQYF	TGTGCCGCCAGCCCCTCGGGGGCCTACGAGCAGTACTTC
many	TRBV29-1	NA	TRBJ1-1	CSPYRDTNPTEAFF	TGCAGCCCCTACCGGGACACCAATCCCACTGAAGCTTTCTTT
NA	TRBV28	NA	TRBJ1-5	CASSLSTDSNQPQHF	TGTGCCAGCAGTTTGTCGACAGATAGCAATCAGCCCCAGCATTTT
NA	TRBV7-9	NA	TRBJ1-1	CASSFGPVEAFF	TGTGCCAGCAGCTTTGGGCCTGTTGAAGCTTTCTTT
few	TRBV19	TRBD2	TRBJ2-1	CASSAEREGRGNEQFF	TGTGCCAGTAGTGCGGAGCGGGAGGGCCGAGGGAATGAGCAGTTCTTC
few	TRBV13	NA	TRBJ1-1	CASSLGLRNTEAFF	TGTGCCAGCAGCTTGGGCTTACGGAACACTGAAGCTTTCTTT
many	TRBV20-1	TRBD1	TRBJ2-7	CSALFVGTGAGEQYF	TGCAGTGCCCTGTTTGTCGGGACAGGGGCGGGGGAGCAGTACTTC
few	TRBV19	NA	TRBJ2-6	CASSITGASGANVLTF	TGTGCCAGTAGTATTACAGGAGCCTCTGGGGCCAACGTCCTGACTTTC
few	TRBV3-1	NA	TRBJ2-7	CASSQDLGPDSYEQYF	TGTGCCAGCAGCCAAGATCTCGGGCCCGACTCCTACGAGCAGTACTTC
NA	TRBV18	NA	TRBJ2-1	CASSLGGLTYNEQFF	TGTGCCAGCTCACTAGGGGGTCTTACCTACAATGAGCAGTTCTTC
few	TRBV20-1	NA	TRBJ1-1	CSARDRRNGLNTEAFF	TGCAGTGCTAGAGATAGAAGGAACGGACTGAACACTGAAGCTTTCTTT
many	TRBV9	NA	TRBJ2-7	CASSVGSNEQYF	TGTGCCAGCAGCGTAGGAAGCAATGAGCAGTACTTC
many	TRBV2	NA	TRBJ2-1	CASKYNRDNEQFF	TGTGCCAGCAAATACAACAGGGACAATGAGCAGTTCTTC
few	TRBV24-1	NA	TRBJ2-3	CATSGARPFTDTQYF	TGTGCCACCAGTGGTGCCCGTCCTTTCACAGATACGCAGTATTTT
many	TRBV7-8	NA	TRBJ1-4	CASSPSGLDEKLFF	TGTGCCAGCAGCCCCTCTGGCCTCGATGAAAAACTGTTTTTT
few	TRBV6-6	TRBD2	TRBJ2-5	CASSYEVAGGLETQYF	TGTGCCAGCAGTTACGAGGTAGCGGGAGGGTTAGAGACCCAGTACTTC
many	TRBV2	TRBD2	TRBJ2-5	CASSADGGEETQYF	TGTGCCAGCAGTGCGGATGGGGGGGAAGAGACCCAGTACTTC
NA	TRBV7-9	TRBD1	TRBJ2-2	CASSPWTGKRTGELFF	TGTGCCAGCAGCCCCTGGACAGGAAAAAGGACCGGGGAGCTGTTTTTT
many	TRBV6-5	TRBD1	TRBJ2-7	CASSTGVGSYEQYF	TGTGCCAGCAGTACAGGGGTGGGATCCTACGAGCAGTACTTC
NA	TRBV6-2/TRBV6-3	NA	TRBJ1-4	CASALQGEKLFF	TGTGCCAGCGCCCTACAGGGTGAAAAACTGTTTTTT
many	TRBV2	NA	TRBJ1-1	CASILLSGTEAFF	TGTGCCAGCATCCTGTTGAGCGGCACTGAAGCTTTCTTT